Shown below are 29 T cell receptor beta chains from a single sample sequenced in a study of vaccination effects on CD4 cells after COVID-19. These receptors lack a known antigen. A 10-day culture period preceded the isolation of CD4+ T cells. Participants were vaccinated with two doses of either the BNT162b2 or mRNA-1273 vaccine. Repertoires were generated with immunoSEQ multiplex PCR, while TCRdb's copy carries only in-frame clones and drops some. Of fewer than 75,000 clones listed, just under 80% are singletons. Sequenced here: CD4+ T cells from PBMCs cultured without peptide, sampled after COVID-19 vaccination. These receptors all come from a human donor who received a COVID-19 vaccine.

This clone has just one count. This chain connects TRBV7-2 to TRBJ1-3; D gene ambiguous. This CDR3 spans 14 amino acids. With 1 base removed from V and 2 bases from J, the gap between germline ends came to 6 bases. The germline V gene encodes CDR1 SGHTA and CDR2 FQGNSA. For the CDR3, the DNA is TGTGCCAGCAGCTTAGGGGCTACTGGAAACACCATATATTTT. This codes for CASSLGATGNTIYF.

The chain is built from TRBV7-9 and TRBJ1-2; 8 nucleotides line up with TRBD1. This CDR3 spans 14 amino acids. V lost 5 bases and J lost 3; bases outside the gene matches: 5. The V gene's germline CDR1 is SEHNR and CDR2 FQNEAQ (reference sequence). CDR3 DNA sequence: TGTGCCAGCAGCGACCAGACAGGGGACTATGGCTACACCTTC. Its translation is CASSDQTGDYGYTF.

The CDR3 reads CASSQRQFSYGYTF. The CDR3, as DNA: TGTGCCAGCAGCCAACGACAGTTCTCTTATGGCTACACCTTC. V gene TRBV3-1 (or the pseudogene TRBV3-2) combines with J gene TRBJ1-2, with TRBD1 as a possible D gene (5 bases). Trimming stripped 2 bases from V and 5 bases from J, with 12 bases between. CDR1 is LGHDT and CDR2 is YNNKEL in the germline V gene (reference sequence). The CDR3 contains 14 residues.

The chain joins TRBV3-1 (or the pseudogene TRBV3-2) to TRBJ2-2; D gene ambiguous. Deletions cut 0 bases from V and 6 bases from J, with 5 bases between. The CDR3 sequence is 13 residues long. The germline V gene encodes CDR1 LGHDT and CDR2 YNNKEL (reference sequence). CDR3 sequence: CASSQESAGELFF. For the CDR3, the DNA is TGTGCCAGCAGCCAAGAATCTGCCGGGGAGCTGTTTTTT.

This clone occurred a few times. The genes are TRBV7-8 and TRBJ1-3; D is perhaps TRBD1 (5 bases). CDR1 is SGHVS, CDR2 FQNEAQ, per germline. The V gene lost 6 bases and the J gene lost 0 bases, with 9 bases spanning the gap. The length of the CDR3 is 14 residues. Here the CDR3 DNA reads TGTGCCAGCAGAGACAGTATCTCTGGAAACACCATATATTTT. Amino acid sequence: CASRDSISGNTIYF.

CDR3 coding DNA: TGTGCCAGCAGTTTGCCTGGGGTTTTCTACGAGCAGTACTTC. Translation gives CASSLPGVFYEQYF. V usage is TRBV28 and J usage is TRBJ2-7; no clear D. Per germline, CDR1 MDHEN and CDR2 SYDVKM. The V and J ends lost 3 bases and 3 bases respectively, with 12 bases between them. This CDR3 is built from 14 residues.

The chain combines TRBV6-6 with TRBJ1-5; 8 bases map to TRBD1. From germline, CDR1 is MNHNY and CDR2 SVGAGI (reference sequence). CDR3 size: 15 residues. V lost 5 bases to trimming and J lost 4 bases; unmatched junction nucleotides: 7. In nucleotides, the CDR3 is TGTGCCAGCAGTACTCGGGACAGGAGAAATCAGCCCCAGCATTTT. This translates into CASSTRDRRNQPQHF.

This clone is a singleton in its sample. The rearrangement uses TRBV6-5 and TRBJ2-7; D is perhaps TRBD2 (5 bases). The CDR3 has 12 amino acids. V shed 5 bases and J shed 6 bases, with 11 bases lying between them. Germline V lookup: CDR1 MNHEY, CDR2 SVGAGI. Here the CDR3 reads CASSPTRTEQYF. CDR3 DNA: TGTGCCAGCAGTCCCACTAGGACCGAGCAGTACTTC.

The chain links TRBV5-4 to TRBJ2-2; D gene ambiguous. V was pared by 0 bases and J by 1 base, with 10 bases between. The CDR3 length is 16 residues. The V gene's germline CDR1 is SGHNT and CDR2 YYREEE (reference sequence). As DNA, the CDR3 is TGTGCCAGCAGCTTGGCCCCTACATTGAACACCGGGGAGCTGTTTTTT. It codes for CASSLAPTLNTGELFF.

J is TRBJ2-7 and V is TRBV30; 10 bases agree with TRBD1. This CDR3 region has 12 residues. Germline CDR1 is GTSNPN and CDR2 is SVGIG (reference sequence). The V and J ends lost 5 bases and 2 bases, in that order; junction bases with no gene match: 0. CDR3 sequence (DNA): TGTGCCTGGGGGACAGGGGCCTACGAGCAGTACTTC. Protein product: CAWGTGAYEQYF.

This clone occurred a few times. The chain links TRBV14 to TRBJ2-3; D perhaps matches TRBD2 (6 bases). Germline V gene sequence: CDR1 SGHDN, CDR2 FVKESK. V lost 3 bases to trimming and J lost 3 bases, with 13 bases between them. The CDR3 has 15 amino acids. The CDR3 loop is CASSHGGTFTDTQYF. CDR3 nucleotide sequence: TGTGCCAGCAGCCATGGCGGGACCTTTACAGATACGCAGTATTTT.

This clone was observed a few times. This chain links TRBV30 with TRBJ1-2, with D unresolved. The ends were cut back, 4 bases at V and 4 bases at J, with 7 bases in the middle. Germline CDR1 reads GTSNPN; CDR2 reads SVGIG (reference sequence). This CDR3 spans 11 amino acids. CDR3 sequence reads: CAWTSSYGYTF. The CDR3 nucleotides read TGTGCCTGGACAAGCTCCTATGGCTACACCTTC.

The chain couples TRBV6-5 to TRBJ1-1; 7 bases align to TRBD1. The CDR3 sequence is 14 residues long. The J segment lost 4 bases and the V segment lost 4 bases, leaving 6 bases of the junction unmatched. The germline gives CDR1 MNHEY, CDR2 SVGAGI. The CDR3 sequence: CASSLDRVSTEAFF. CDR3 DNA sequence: TGTGCCAGCAGTTTAGACAGGGTGAGCACTGAAGCTTTCTTT.

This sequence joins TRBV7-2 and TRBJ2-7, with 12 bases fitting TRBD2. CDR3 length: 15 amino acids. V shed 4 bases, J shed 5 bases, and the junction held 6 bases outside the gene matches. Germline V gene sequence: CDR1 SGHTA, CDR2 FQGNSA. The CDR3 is CASSSSLAGGHEQYF. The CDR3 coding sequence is TGTGCCAGCAGCTCATCACTAGCGGGGGGCCACGAGCAGTACTTC.

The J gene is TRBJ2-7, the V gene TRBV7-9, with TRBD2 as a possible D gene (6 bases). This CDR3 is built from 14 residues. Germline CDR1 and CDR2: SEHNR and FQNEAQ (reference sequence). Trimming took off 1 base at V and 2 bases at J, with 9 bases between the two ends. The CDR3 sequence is CASSLGPGAYEQYF. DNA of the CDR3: TGTGCCAGCAGCTTAGGGCCGGGGGCCTACGAGCAGTACTTC.

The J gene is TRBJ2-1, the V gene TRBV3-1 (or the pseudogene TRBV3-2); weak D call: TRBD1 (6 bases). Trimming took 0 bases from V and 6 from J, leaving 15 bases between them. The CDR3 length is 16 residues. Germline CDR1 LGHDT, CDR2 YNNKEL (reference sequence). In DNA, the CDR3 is TGTGCCAGCAGCCAAGATGGGCAGGGGTCGAGCAATGAGCAGTTCTTC. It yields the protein CASSQDGQGSSNEQFF.

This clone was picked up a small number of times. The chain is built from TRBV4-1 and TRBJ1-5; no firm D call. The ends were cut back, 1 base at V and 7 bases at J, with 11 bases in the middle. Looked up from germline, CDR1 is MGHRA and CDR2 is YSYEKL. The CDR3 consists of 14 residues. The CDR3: CASSQGGDGQPQHF. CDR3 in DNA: TGCGCCAGCAGCCAAGGAGGAGATGGGCAGCCCCAGCATTTT.

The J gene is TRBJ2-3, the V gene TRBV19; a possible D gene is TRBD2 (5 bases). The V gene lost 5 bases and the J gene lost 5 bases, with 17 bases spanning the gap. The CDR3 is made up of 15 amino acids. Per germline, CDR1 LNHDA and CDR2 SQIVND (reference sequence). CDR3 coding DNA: TGTGCCAGTAGTTCTCGGGGTTATATTGGAGATACGCAGTATTTT. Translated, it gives CASSSRGYIGDTQYF. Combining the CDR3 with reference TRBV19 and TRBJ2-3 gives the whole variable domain DGGITQSPKYLFRKEGQNVTLSCEQNLNHDAMYWYRQDPGQGLRLIYYSQIVNDFQKGDIAEGYSVSREKKESFPLTVTSAQKNPTAFYLCASSSRGYIGDTQYFGPGTRLTVL.

The CDR3 sequence is CASSLFLEDYEQYF. The CDR3 nucleotides read TGTGCCAGCAGTTTATTCTTGGAAGATTACGAGCAGTACTTC. The chain uses TRBV27 and TRBJ2-7; no definite D call. The CDR3 length is 14 residues. Germline CDR1 and CDR2: MNHEY and SMNVEV (reference sequence). V lost 1 base, J lost 4 bases, and 11 bases lay in between.

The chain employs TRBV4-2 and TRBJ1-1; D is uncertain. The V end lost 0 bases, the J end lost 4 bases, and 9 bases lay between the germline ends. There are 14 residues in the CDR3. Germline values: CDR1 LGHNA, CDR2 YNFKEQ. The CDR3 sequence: CASSQEMAATEAFF. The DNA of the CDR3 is TGTGCCAGCAGCCAAGAGATGGCAGCCACTGAAGCTTTCTTT.

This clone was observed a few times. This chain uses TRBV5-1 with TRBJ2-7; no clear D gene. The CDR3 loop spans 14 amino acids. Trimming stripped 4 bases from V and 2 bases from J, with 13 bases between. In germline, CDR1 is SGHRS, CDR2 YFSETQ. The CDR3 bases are TGCGCCAGCAGCAGAGGCGGTAGTGCCTACGAGCAGTACTTC. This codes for CASSRGGSAYEQYF.

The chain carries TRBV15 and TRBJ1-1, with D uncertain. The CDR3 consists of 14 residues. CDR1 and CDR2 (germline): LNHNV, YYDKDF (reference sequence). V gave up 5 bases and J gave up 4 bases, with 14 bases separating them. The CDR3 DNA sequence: TGTGCCACCAGCCCTACTCTGCCCCCCACTGAAGCTTTCTTT. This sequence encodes CATSPTLPPTEAFF.

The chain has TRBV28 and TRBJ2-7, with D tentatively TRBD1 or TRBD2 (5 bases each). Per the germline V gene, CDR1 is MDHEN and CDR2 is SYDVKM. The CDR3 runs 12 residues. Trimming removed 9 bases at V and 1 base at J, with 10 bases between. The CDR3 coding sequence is TGTGCCAGTGGGACCCCTTCCTACGAGCAGTACTTC. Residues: CASGTPSYEQYF.

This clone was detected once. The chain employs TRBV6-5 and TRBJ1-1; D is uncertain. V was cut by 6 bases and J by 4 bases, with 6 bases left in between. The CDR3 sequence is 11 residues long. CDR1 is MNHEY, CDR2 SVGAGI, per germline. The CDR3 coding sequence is TGTGCCAGCAGAGACGGCACTGAAGCTTTCTTT. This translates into CASRDGTEAFF.

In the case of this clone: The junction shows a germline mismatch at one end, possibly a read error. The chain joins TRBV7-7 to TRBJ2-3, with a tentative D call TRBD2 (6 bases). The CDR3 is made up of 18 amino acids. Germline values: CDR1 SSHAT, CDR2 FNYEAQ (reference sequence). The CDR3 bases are TGTGCTAGCAGCTTAGGGACCCCGGGCGGGACTAGCACAGATACGCAGTATTTT. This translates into CASSLGTPGGTSTDTQYF.

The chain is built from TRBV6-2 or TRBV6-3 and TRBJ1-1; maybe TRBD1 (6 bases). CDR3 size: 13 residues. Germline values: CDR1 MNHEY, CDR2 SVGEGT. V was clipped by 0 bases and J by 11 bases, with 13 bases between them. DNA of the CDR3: TGTGCCAGCAGTTACTCGACAGGACGTCTGGCTTTCTTT. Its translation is CASSYSTGRLAFF.

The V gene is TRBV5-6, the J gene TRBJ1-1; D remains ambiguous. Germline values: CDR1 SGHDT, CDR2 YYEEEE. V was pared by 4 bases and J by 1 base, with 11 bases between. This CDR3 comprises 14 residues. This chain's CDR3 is CASSVGLANTEAFF. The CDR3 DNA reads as TGTGCCAGCAGCGTAGGACTGGCGAACACTGAAGCTTTCTTT.

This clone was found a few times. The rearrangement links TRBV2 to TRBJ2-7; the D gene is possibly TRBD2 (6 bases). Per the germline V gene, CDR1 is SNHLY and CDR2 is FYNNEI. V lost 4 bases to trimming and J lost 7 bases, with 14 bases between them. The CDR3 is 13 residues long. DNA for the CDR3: TGTGCCAGCAGTGGGGACTCCCCCGAGGAGCAGTACTTC. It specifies CASSGDSPEEQYF.

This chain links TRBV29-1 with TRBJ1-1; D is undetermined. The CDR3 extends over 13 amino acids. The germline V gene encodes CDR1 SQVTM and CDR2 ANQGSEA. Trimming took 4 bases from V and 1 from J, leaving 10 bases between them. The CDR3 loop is CSVVGSTNTEAFF. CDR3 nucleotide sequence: TGCAGCGTTGTGGGCAGTACGAACACTGAAGCTTTCTTT.